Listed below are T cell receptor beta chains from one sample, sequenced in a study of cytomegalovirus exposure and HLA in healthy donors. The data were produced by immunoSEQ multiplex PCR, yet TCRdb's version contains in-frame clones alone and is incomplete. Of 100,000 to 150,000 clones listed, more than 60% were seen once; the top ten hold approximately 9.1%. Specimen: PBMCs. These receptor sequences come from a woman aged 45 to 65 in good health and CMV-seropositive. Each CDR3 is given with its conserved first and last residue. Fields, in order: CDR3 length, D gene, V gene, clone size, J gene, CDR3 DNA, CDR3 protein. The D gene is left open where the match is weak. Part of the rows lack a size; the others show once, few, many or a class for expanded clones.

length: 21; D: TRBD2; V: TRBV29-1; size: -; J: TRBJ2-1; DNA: TGCAGCGTTGAAGCCAAGGCGGGACTAGCGGGAGGGGTGAGCTCCTACAATGAGCAGTTCTTC; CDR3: CSVEAKAGLAGGVSSYNEQFF
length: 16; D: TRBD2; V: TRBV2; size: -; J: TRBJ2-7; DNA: TGTGCCAGCAGCTACGGACTAGCGGGGGGGCTGAGGGGGCAGTACTTC; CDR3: CASSYGLAGGLRGQYF
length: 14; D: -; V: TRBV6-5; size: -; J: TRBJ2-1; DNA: TGTGCCACCCTCTTCCGGAGCTCCTACAATGAGCAGTTCTTC; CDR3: CATLFRSSYNEQFF
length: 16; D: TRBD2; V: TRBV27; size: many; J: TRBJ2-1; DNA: TGTGCCAGCAGTCCCGGACTAGCGGGGGGTCAAAATGAGCAGTTCTTC; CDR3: CASSPGLAGGQNEQFF
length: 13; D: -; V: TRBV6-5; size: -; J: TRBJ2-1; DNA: TGTGCCAGCAGTTACTGGGGGCCAAATGAGCAGTTCTTC; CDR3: CASSYWGPNEQFF
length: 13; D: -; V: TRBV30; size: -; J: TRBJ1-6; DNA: TGTGCCTGGAGGGACACGGATAATTCACCCCTCCACTTT; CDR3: CAWRDTDNSPLHF
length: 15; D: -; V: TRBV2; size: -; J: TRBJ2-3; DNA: TGTGCCAGCGGGGCCTTGCAGCGGGGCACAGATACGCAGTATTTT; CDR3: CASGALQRGTDTQYF
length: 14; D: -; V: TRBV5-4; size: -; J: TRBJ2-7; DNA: TGTGCCAGCAGCTCCGGGGGTGACAGCCGGGAGCAGTACTTC; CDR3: CASSSGGDSREQYF
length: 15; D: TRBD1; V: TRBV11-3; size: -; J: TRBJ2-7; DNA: TGTGCCAGCAGCGCGACCGGGACAGATTACTACGAGCAGTACTTC; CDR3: CASSATGTDYYEQYF
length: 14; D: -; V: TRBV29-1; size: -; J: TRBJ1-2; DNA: TGCAGCGTTGATGAGGACAGAAATCACTATGGCTACACCTTC; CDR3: CSVDEDRNHYGYTF
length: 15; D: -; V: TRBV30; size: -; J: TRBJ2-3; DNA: TGTGCCTGGAGTGTTATGAGCGGAAGGTCAGATACGCAGTATTTT; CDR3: CAWSVMSGRSDTQYF
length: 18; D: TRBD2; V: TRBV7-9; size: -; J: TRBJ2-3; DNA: TGTGCCAGCAGCCCATCGGGACTAGCGGGGGGGGTCACAGATACGCAGTATTTT; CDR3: CASSPSGLAGGVTDTQYF
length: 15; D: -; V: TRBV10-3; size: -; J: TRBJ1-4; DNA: TGTGCCAGCGGCGACTCTTTCAGGGGTAATGAAAAACTGTTTTTT; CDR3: CASGDSFRGNEKLFF
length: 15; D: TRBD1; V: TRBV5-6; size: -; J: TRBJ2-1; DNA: TGTGCCAGCAGCTTGGTGCGACAGGGGGGGGTTGAGCAGTTCTTC; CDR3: CASSLVRQGGVEQFF
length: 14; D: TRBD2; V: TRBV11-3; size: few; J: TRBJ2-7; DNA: TGTGCCAGCAGCTTTAGCGGGGGAGGCTACGAGCAGTACTTC; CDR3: CASSFSGGGYEQYF
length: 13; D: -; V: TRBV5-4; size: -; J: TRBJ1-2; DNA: TGTGCCAGCAGCGGCTTACAGGGCTATGGCTACACCTTC; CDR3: CASSGLQGYGYTF
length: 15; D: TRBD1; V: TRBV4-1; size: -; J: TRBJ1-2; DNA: TGCGCCAGCAGCCCCGGACAGGGGGGGAACTATGGCTACACCTTC; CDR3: CASSPGQGGNYGYTF
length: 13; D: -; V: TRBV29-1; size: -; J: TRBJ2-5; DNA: TGCAGCGTACCCGGGGACACACAAGAGACCCAGTACTTC; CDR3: CSVPGDTQETQYF
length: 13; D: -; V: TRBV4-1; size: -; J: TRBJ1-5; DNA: TGCGCCAGCAGCCAAGGACCGGGGAAGCCCCAGCATTTT; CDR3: CASSQGPGKPQHF
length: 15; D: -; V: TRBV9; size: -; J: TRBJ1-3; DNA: TGTGCCAGCAGCGTAGGCGGGGGCTCTGGAAACACCATATATTTT; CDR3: CASSVGGGSGNTIYF
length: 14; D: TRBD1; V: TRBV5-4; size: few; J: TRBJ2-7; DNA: TGTGCCAGCAGCCCGGACAGGGGGCTTTACGAGCAGTACTTC; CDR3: CASSPDRGLYEQYF
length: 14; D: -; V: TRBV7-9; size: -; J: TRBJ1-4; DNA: TGTGCCAGCAGCTCCTACGCAACTAATGAAAAACTGTTTTTT; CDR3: CASSSYATNEKLFF
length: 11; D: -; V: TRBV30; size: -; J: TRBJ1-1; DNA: TGTGCCTTCCGGGTGAACACTGAAGCTTTCTTT; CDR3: CAFRVNTEAFF
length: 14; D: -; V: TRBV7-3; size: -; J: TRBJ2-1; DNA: TGTGCCAGCGCCCCCTTAATTACTAGCCCCGAGCAGTTCTTC; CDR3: CASAPLITSPEQFF
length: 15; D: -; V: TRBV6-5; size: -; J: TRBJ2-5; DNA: TGTGCCAGCAGCCCCGTGGGCAGGGTGAGGGAGACCCAGTACTTC; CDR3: CASSPVGRVRETQYF
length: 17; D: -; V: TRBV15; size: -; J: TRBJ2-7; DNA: TGTGCCACCAGCAGATTTCCTAAAGGACAGAACTCCTACGAGCAGTACTTC; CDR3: CATSRFPKGQNSYEQYF
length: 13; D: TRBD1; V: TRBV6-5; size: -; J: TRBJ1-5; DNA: TGTGCCAGCAGTTTTACAGGGGATCAGCCCCAGCATTTT; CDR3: CASSFTGDQPQHF
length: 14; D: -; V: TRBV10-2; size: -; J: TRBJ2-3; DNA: TGCGCCAGCAGTGAGCCCGCCCGCCGGGATACGCAGTATTTT; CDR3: CASSEPARRDTQYF
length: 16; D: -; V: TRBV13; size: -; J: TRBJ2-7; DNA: TGTGCCAGCAGCTTAGGCCCCGGGGGACGGCCCTACGAGCAGTACTTC; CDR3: CASSLGPGGRPYEQYF
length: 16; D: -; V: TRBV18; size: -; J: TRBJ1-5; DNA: TGTGCCAGCTCACCTCGCACCCCGCCAGGCAATCAGCCCCAGCATTTT; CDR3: CASSPRTPPGNQPQHF
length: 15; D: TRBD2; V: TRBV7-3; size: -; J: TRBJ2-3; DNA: TGTGCCAGCAGCTCAGCGGGAGGGGGCACAGATACGCAGTATTTT; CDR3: CASSSAGGGTDTQYF
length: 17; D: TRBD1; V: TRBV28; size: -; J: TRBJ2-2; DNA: TGTGCCAGCAGTTTAATTACCAGGGGGAAATACACCGGGGAGCTGTTTTTT; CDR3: CASSLITRGKYTGELFF
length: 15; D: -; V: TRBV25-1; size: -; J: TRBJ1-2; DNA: TGTGCCAGCAGCGGGGGAGGGAGGGGCCTCTATGGCTACACCTTC; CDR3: CASSGGGRGLYGYTF
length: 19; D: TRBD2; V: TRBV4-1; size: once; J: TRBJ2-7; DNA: TGCGCCAGCAGCCAAAAGTGGGCTAGCGGGCAAAGATTCTCCTACGAGCAGTACTTC; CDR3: CASSQKWASGQRFSYEQYF
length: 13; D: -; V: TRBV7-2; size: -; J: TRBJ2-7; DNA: TGTGCCAGCAGCTCCGTCGGTTACTACGAGCAGTACTTC; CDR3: CASSSVGYYEQYF
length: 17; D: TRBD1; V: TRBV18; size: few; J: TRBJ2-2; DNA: TGTGCCAGCTCACCCCCCGGGACAGGATCTACCACCGGGGAGCTGTTTTTT; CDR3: CASSPPGTGSTTGELFF
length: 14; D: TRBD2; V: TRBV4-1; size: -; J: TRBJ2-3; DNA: TGCGCCAGCAGGGCCCTAGCGGGCACAGATACGCAGTATTTT; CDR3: CASRALAGTDTQYF
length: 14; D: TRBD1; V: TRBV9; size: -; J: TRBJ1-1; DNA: TGTGCCAGCAGCAAGGGACAGGGGGGAACTGAAGCTTTCTTT; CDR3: CASSKGQGGTEAFF